The 15 T cell receptor beta chains below were found in one sample sequenced in a study of cytomegalovirus exposure and HLA in healthy donors. TCRdb's table, derived via immunoSEQ multiplex PCR, lists solely in-frame clones and lacks some. The sample has about 82,000 clones, approximately 93% seen once. The sequenced sample was PBMCs. The receptors derive from a man between 18 and 35 years old in good health and CMV-seronegative.

This sequence joins TRBV7-9 and TRBJ2-1; weak D call: TRBD2 (5 bases). The CDR3 covers 16 residues. The germline CDR1 and CDR2 sequences are SEHNR and FQNEAQ (reference sequence). The V gene lost 1 base and the J gene lost 6 bases, with 16 bases spanning the gap. The chain's CDR3 is CASSLGGRPPGNEQFF. The CDR3 DNA sequence: TGTGCCAGCAGCTTAGGTGGGAGACCCCCAGGCAATGAGCAGTTCTTC.

The chain has TRBV9 and TRBJ2-3; possibly TRBD2 for D (5 bases). The CDR3 contains 13 residues. V gave up 0 bases and J gave up 4 bases, with 6 bases separating them. Looked up from germline, CDR1 is SGDLS and CDR2 is YYNGEE. The chain's CDR3 is CASSVGGPDTQYF. The CDR3 DNA follows: TGTGCCAGCAGCGTAGGAGGGCCAGATACGCAGTATTTT.

DNA of the CDR3: TGCAGCGTTGGGACTAGCGGGAACACCGGGGAGCTGTTTTTT. Translated: CSVGTSGNTGELFF. This sequence joins TRBV29-1 and TRBJ2-2; the match to TRBD2 covers 10 bases. There are 14 residues in the CDR3. The germline V gene encodes CDR1 SQVTM and CDR2 ANQGSEA. With 4 bases clipped from V and 1 base from J, the junction kept 0 bases outside the gene matches.

This clone has only one observation. This sequence joins TRBV27 and TRBJ2-5, with 9 bases lining up with TRBD2. CDR1 and CDR2 from the germline V gene are MNHEY and SMNVEV (reference sequence). The CDR3 contains 18 residues. Losses at the gene ends were 5 bases for V and 2 bases for J; bases not matched to a gene: 15. CDR3 DNA sequence: TGTGCCAGCAGTCTCGGAGTAAGCGGGGGGACCATACAAGAGACCCAGTACTTC. Protein: CASSLGVSGGTIQETQYF.

V gene TRBV25-1 combines with J gene TRBJ2-1, with TRBD1 as a possible D gene (6 bases). Germline assignment: CDR1 MGHDK and CDR2 SYGVNS. Trimming cost V 10 bases and J 4 bases, with 14 bases left between them. The CDR3 covers 13 residues. For the CDR3, the DNA is TGTGCCACTATGGGACAAGGTTACAATGAGCAGTTCTTC. It codes for CATMGQGYNEQFF.

This sequence joins TRBV9 and TRBJ2-1; 8 nucleotides agree with TRBD2. Trimming removed 0 bases from V and 8 bases from J; junction bases left unmatched: 7. From germline, CDR1 is SGDLS and CDR2 YYNGEE. The CDR3 has 15 amino acids. The chain's CDR3 is CASSVASGSNYEQFF. As DNA, the CDR3 is TGTGCCAGCAGCGTAGCTAGCGGGTCGAACTATGAGCAGTTCTTC. The full variable domain, its missing parts supplied by reference TRBV9 and TRBJ2-1, is DSGVTQTPKHLITATGQRVTLRCSPRSGDLSVYWYQQSLDQGLQFLIQYYNGEERAKGNILERFSAQQFPDLHSELNLSSLELGDSALYFCASSVASGSNYEQFFGPGTRLTVL.

This sequence joins TRBV4-1 and TRBJ2-3; TRBD2 is a possible D gene (6 bases). This CDR3 spans 15 amino acids. V was clipped by 1 base and J by 1 base, with 9 bases between them. Germline-derived CDR1 and CDR2 are MGHRA and YSYEKL. Here the CDR3 DNA reads TGCGCCAGCAGCCAAGGCTCTAGCGGCACAGATACGCAGTATTTT. It translates to CASSQGSSGTDTQYF.

V and J are TRBV10-1 and TRBJ2-1, with D possibly matching TRBD1 (6 bases). The CDR3 totals 15 residues. CDR1 is WNHNN and CDR2 is SYGVQD in the germline V gene (reference sequence). V lost 5 bases and J lost 4, with 15 bases in between. The CDR3 DNA is TGCGCCAGCAGTATTAGACAAGGACAGTACAATGAGCAGTTCTTC. Residues: CASSIRQGQYNEQFF.

The rearrangement joins TRBV5-6 to TRBJ2-3, with 9 bases fitting TRBD1. Germline V gene data show CDR1 as SGHDT and CDR2 as YYEEEE. The CDR3 contains 15 residues. Trimming cost V 3 bases and J 6 bases; bases outside gene matches: 8. This chain's CDR3 is CASSYGTGFADTQYF. The CDR3 DNA is TGTGCCAGCAGCTACGGGACAGGGTTTGCGGATACGCAGTATTTT.

As DNA, the CDR3 is TGCGCCAGCAGCTTGGCCCTAGACAGGGGATTCGACGGCTACACCTTC. It encodes CASSLALDRGFDGYTF. The rearrangement links TRBV5-1 to TRBJ1-2; 8 bases fit TRBD1. V gave up 0 bases and J gave up 8 bases; unmatched junction bases: 12. This CDR3 region has 16 residues. CDR1 and CDR2 from the germline V gene are SGHRS and YFSETQ.

This clone was seen once. This rearrangement joins TRBV5-6 to TRBJ2-3; no clear D. V gave up 4 bases and J gave up 7 bases, with 13 bases separating them. The CDR3 has 13 amino acids. In germline, CDR1 is SGHDT, CDR2 YYEEEE. This CDR3 is CASSPPSAYTQYF. DNA of the CDR3: TGTGCCAGCAGCCCCCCAAGCGCATATACGCAGTATTTT.

V is TRBV5-4 and J is TRBJ1-4; 12 nucleotides agree with TRBD1. CDR3 size: 15 residues. Trimming took 4 bases from V and 8 from J; bases not matched to a gene: 6. The germline V gene encodes CDR1 SGHNT and CDR2 YYREEE (reference sequence). CDR3 bases: TGTGCCAGCAGCCGAGGAGGGACAGGGGGCGAAAAACTGTTTTTT. Protein: CASSRGGTGGEKLFF.

The V and J genes are TRBV11-2 and TRBJ1-1, with no clear D. V lost 1 base and J lost 2, with 14 bases in between. The CDR3 length is 16 residues. Germline lookup yields CDR1 SGHAT and CDR2 FQNNGV. CDR3 loop: CASSLVPATGNTEAFF. DNA of the CDR3: TGTGCCAGCAGCTTAGTCCCTGCGACGGGAAACACTGAAGCTTTCTTT.

CDR3 DNA sequence: TGTGCCAGCTCACAGGCGGGGGAGGCCAACTATGGCTACACCTTC. Translated, it gives CASSQAGEANYGYTF. V usage is TRBV18 and J usage is TRBJ1-2; TRBD1 is a possible D gene (5 bases). The CDR3 loop spans 15 amino acids. V lost 4 bases to trimming and J lost 2 bases, with 14 bases between them. Per the germline V gene, CDR1 is KGHSH and CDR2 is LQKENI.

The chain uses TRBV5-4 and TRBJ2-2, with 16 bases matching TRBD2. Germline lookup yields CDR1 SGHNT and CDR2 YYREEE (reference sequence). This CDR3 is built from 17 residues. The ends lost 3 bases at V and 6 bases at J; junction bases unmatched: 5. The CDR3: CASSSRGTSGGAGELFF. CDR3 DNA: TGTGCCAGCAGCTCCCGCGGGACTAGCGGGGGGGCCGGGGAGCTGTTTTTT.